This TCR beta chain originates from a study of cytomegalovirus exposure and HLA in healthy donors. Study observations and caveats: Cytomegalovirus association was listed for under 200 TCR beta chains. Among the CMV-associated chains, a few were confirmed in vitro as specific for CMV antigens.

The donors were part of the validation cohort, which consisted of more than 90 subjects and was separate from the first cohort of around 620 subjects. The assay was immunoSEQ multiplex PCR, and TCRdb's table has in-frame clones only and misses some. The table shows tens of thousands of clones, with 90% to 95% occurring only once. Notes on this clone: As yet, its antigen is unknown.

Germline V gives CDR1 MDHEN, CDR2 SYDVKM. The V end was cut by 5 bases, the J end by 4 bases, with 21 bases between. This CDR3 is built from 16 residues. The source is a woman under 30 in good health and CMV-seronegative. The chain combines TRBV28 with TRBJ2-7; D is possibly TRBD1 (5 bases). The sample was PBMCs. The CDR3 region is CASSLKGHPPVYEQYF. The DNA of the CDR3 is TGTGCCAGCAGTCTAAAAGGACACCCTCCGGTGTACGAGCAGTACTTC.